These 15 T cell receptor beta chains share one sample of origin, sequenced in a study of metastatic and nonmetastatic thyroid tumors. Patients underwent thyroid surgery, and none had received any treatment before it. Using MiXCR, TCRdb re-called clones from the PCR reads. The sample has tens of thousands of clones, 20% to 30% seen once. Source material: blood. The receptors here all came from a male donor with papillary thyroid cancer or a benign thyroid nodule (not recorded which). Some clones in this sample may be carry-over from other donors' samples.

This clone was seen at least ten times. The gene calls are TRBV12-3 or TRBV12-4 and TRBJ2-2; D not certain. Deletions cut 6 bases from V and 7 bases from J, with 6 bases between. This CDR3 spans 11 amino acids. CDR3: CASRLYGELFF. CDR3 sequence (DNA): TGTGCCAGCAGACTCTACGGGGAGCTGTTTTTT.

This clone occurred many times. The CDR3: CASLVGLHEKLFF. The DNA of the CDR3 is TGTGCCAGTTTAGTGGGCCTGCATGAAAAACTGTTTTTT. The V gene is TRBV2, the J gene TRBJ1-4; D uncertain. Trimming pared 9 bases from V and 6 bases from J, leaving 14 bases between. CDR1 SNHLY and CDR2 FYNNEI come from the germline V gene. The CDR3 covers 13 residues. Full variable domain (rest looked up from reference TRBV2 and TRBJ1-4): EPEVTQTPSHQVTQMGQEVILRCVPISNHLYFYWYRQILGQKVEFLVSFYNNEISEKSEIFDDQFSVERPDGSNFTLKIRSTKLEDSAMYFCASLVGLHEKLFFGSGTQLSVL.

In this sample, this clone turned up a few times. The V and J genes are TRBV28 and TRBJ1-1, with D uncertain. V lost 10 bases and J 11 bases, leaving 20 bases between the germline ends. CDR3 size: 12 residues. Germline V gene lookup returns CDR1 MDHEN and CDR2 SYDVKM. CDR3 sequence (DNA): TGTGCCAACACCGCCCCGCCCCGCGAGGCTTTCTTT. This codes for CANTAPPREAFF. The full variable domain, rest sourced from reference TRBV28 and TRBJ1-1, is DVKVTQSSRYLVKRTGEKVFLECVQDMDHENMFWYRQDPGLGLRLIYFSYDVKMKEKGDIPEGYSVSREKKERFSLILESASTNQTSMYLCANTAPPREAFFGQGTRLTVV.

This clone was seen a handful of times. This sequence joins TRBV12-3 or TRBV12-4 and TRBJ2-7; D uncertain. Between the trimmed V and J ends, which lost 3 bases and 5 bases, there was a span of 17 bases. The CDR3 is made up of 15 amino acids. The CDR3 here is CASSFSPGRTDEQYF. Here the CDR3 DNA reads TGTGCCAGCAGTTTCAGCCCCGGCAGGACGGACGAGCAGTACTTC.

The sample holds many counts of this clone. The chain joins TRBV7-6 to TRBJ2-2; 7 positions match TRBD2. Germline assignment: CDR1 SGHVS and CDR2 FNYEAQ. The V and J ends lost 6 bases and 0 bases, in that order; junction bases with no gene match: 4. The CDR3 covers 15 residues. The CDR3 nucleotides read TGTGCCAGCAGGCCTACTAGCGCGAACACCGGGGAGCTGTTTTTT. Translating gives CASRPTSANTGELFF. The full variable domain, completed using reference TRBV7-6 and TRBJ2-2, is GAGVSQSPRYKVTKRGQDVALRCDPISGHVSLYWYRQALGQGPEFLTYFNYEAQQDKSGLPNDRFSAERPEGSISTLTIQRTEQRDSAMYRCASRPTSANTGELFFGEGSRLTVL.

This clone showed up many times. The CDR3 loop reads CATSHVESSYGYTF. For the CDR3, the DNA is TGTGCCACCAGCCACGTCGAGTCCAGCTATGGCTACACCTTC. V usage is TRBV15 and J usage is TRBJ1-2, with D unclear. The CDR3 is 14 amino acids. Germline CDR1 and CDR2: LNHNV and YYDKDF (reference sequence). V was cut by 5 bases and J by 4 bases, with 14 bases left in between. Looking up the rest from reference TRBV15 and TRBJ1-2 gives the full variable domain: DAMVIQNPRYQVTQFGKPVTLSCSQTLNHNVMYWYQQKSSQAPKLLFHYYDKDFNNEADTPDNFQSRRPNTSFCFLDIRSPGLGDTAMYLCATSHVESSYGYTFGSGTRLTVV.

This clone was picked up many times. Here the CDR3 DNA reads TGTGCCAGCAGCTTATCATGGGCCACTATTGGGCTAGCGGGGGACTTTCAAGAGACCCAGTACTTC. It is translated as CASSLSWATIGLAGDFQETQYF. The J gene is TRBJ2-5, the V gene TRBV7-2; 10 bases agree with TRBD2. Trimming took 2 bases from V and 2 from J; bases not matched to a gene: 23. There are 22 residues in the CDR3. The germline CDR1 and CDR2 sequences are SGHTA and FQGNSA.

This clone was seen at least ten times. This CDR3 is CSALRTSGRISGQTQYF. CDR3 nucleotides: TGCAGTGCCCTACGGACTAGCGGGAGAATATCCGGGCAGACCCAGTACTTC. This chain joins TRBV20-1 and TRBJ2-5; 13 bases are a match to TRBD2. CDR1 DFQATT and CDR2 SNEGSKA come from the germline V gene (reference sequence). The CDR3 has 17 residues. Germline trimming cut 6 bases from V and 6 bases from J; bases unmatched to any gene: 16.

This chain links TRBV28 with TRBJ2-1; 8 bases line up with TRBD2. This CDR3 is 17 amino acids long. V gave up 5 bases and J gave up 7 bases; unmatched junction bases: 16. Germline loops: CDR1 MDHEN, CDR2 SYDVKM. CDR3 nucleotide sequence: TGTGCCAGCAGTCCCGCCGGGGGGGGAGGGACCCGAAATGAGCAGTTCTTC. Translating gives CASSPAGGGGTRNEQFF.

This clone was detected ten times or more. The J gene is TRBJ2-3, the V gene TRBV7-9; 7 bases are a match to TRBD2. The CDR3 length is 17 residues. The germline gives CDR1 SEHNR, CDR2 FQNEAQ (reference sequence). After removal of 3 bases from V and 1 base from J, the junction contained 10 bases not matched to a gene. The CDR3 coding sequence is TGTGCCAGCAGCTTGGGCGTCAGGAGCGGGGGCACAGATACGCAGTATTTT. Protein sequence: CASSLGVRSGGTDTQYF. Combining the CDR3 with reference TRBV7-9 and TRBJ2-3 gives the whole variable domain DTGVSQNPRHKITKRGQNVTFRCDPISEHNRLYWYRQTLGQGPEFLTYFQNEAQLEKSRLLSDRFSAERPKGSFSTLEIQRTEQGDSAMYLCASSLGVRSGGTDTQYFGPGTRLTVL.

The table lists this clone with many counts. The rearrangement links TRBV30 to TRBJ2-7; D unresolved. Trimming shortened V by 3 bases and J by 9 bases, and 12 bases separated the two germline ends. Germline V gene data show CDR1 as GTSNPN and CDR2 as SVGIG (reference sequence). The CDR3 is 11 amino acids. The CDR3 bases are TGTGCCTGGAGAGGAGAGGTCGCGCAGTACTTC. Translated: CAWRGEVAQYF.

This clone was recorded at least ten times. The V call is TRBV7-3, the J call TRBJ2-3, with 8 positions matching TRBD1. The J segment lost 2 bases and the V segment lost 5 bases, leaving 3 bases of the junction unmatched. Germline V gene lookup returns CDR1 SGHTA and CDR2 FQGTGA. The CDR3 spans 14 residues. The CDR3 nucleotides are TGTGCCAGCAGCCAGACAGGGGCCACAGATACGCAGTATTTT. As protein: CASSQTGATDTQYF.

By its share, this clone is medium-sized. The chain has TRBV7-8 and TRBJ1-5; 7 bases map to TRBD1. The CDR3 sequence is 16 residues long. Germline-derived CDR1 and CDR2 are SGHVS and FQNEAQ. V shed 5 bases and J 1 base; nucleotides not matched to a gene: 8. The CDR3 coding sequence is TGTGCCAGCAGCCAGGGGGACCGGGGGAGCAATCAGCCCCAGCATTTT. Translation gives CASSQGDRGSNQPQHF.

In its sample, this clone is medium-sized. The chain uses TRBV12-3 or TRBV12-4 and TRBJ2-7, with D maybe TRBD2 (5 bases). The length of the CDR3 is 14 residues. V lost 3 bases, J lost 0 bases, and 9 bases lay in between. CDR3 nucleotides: TGTGCCAGCAGTTTTCTTGGGAGCTCCTACGAGCAGTACTTC. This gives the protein CASSFLGSSYEQYF.

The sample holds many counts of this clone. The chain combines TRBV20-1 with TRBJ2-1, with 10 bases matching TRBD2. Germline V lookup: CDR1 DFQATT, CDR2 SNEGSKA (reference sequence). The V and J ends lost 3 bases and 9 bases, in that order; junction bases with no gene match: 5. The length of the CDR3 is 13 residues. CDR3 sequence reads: CSARSGRASEQFF. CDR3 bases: TGCAGTGCTAGGAGCGGGAGGGCCAGTGAGCAGTTCTTC.